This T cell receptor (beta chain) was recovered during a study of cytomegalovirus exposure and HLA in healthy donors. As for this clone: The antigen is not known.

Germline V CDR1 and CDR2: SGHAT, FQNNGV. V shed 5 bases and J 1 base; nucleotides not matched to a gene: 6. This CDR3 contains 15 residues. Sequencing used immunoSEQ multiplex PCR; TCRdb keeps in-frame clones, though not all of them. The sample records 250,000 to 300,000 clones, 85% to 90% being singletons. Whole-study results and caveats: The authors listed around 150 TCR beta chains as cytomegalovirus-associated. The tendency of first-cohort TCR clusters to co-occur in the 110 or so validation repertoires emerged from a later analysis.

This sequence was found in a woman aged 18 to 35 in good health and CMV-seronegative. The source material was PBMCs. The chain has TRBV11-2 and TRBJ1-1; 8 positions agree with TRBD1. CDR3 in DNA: TGTGCCAGCAGCCCAGGACAGGGAGAGAACACTGAAGCTTTCTTT. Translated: CASSPGQGENTEAFF.